These 14 T cell receptor beta chains were sequenced from one sample in a study of shared clonotypes between healthy human individuals. It was CD45RO-negative cells, positively selected for CCR7, that made up naive CD8 cells, with terminally differentiated effector memory CD45RA+ cells excluded. Produced via immunoSEQ multiplex PCR; TCRdb's table is partial and in-frame only. The table lists roughly 1,800,000 clones, approximately 95% of them singletons. Sequencing was performed on naive CD8+ T cells sorted from blood. Receptor source: a man between 18 and 35 years old in good health.

The chain carries TRBV7-6 and TRBJ2-7, with a possible D match to TRBD1 (5 bases). This CDR3 is built from 15 residues. Germline CDR1 reads SGHVS; CDR2 reads FNYEAQ. Deletions cut 0 bases from V and 5 bases from J, with 14 bases between. For the CDR3, the DNA is TGTGCCAGCAGCTTAGCGGCGGCAGGGAAGGACGAGCAGTACTTC. This gives the protein CASSLAAAGKDEQYF.

As DNA, the CDR3 is TGTGCCAGCAGTTTAGGGAACTTGGTGCAGTTCTTC. It specifies CASSLGNLVQFF. J is TRBJ2-1 and V is TRBV27; D is ambiguous. The V gene's germline CDR1 is MNHEY and CDR2 SMNVEV (reference sequence). With 2 bases removed from V and 12 bases from J, the gap between germline ends came to 11 bases. The CDR3 has 12 amino acids.

This rearrangement joins TRBV11-2 to TRBJ2-7; D is possibly TRBD2 (5 bases). V dropped 2 bases and J dropped 0 bases, with 11 bases sitting between them. This CDR3 comprises 15 residues. The germline V gene has CDR1 SGHAT and CDR2 FQNNGV. The DNA of the CDR3 is TGTGCCAGCAGCTTATCGGACTCTAGCTCCTACGAGCAGTACTTC. It specifies CASSLSDSSSYEQYF.

V and J are TRBV7-9 and TRBJ1-2; the D gene is possibly TRBD1 (5 bases). Trimming removed 5 bases at V and 3 bases at J, with 7 bases between. CDR1 and CDR2 from the germline V gene are SEHNR and FQNEAQ (reference sequence). The CDR3 contains 12 residues. This CDR3 is CASSRDHYGYTF. CDR3 DNA: TGTGCCAGCAGCAGGGACCACTATGGCTACACCTTC.

The chain has TRBV4-1 and TRBJ2-1; the D is unclear. V lost 5 bases to trimming and J lost 4 bases, with 9 bases between them. The germline V gene has CDR1 MGHRA and CDR2 YSYEKL. CDR3 length: 13 residues. The CDR3 nucleotides are TGCGCCAGCAGCGTCTCAGGATACAATGAGCAGTTCTTC. As protein: CASSVSGYNEQFF.

The chain couples TRBV10-1 to TRBJ2-3; D gene unclear. The germline V gene encodes CDR1 WNHNN and CDR2 SYGVQD (reference sequence). This CDR3 comprises 13 residues. The ends were cut back, 6 bases at V and 4 bases at J, with 11 bases in the middle. The CDR3 sequence: CASSVRTADTQYF. CDR3 sequence (DNA): TGCGCCAGCAGCGTACGTACCGCAGATACGCAGTATTTT.

Only one count was recorded for this clone. This chain links TRBV7-9 with TRBJ2-1; D is perhaps TRBD1 (7 bases). The CDR3 runs to 14 residues. The germline CDR1 and CDR2 sequences are SEHNR and FQNEAQ (reference sequence). V was shortened by 6 bases and J by 12 bases, with 21 bases between the two germline ends. The chain's CDR3 is CASRGGTVNERQFF. The CDR3 nucleotides are TGTGCCAGCAGAGGGGGGACAGTTAATGAGAGGCAGTTCTTC.

This chain joins TRBV27 and TRBJ2-7, with 7 bases that match TRBD1. Germline trimming cut 6 bases from V and 5 bases from J; bases unmatched to any gene: 7. Germline V CDR1 and CDR2: MNHEY, SMNVEV (reference sequence). The CDR3 extends over 13 amino acids. The DNA for the CDR3 is TGTGCCAGCAGCCCCCGACAGGGTAACGAGCAGTACTTC. Amino acids: CASSPRQGNEQYF.

This sequence joins TRBV7-9 and TRBJ2-7; either TRBD1 or TRBD2 may fit D (5 bases each). The CDR3 runs to 14 residues. The germline V gene encodes CDR1 SEHNR and CDR2 FQNEAQ (reference sequence). V dropped 3 bases and J dropped 1 base, with 10 bases sitting between them. CDR3 nucleotide sequence: TGTGCCAGCAGCTTTGGGGGTCGGTCCTACGAGCAGTACTTC. Protein: CASSFGGRSYEQYF. The full variable domain, completed using reference TRBV7-9 and TRBJ2-7, is DTGVSQNPRHKITKRGQNVTFRCDPISEHNRLYWYRQTLGQGPEFLTYFQNEAQLEKSRLLSDRFSAERPKGSFSTLEIQRTEQGDSAMYLCASSFGGRSYEQYFGPGTRLTVT.

The V call is TRBV7-9, the J call TRBJ2-5, with D tentatively TRBD1 (6 bases). With 1 base removed from V and 1 base from J, the gap between germline ends came to 10 bases. The CDR3 covers 15 residues. CDR1 and CDR2 (germline): SEHNR, FQNEAQ (reference sequence). The CDR3 nucleotides read TGTGCCAGCAGCTTAGTTGCGGACAGCCAAGAGACCCAGTACTTC. It translates to CASSLVADSQETQYF.

V and J are TRBV19 and TRBJ2-1, with D uncertain. CDR3 length: 13 amino acids. Deletions cut 4 bases from V and 6 bases from J, with 10 bases between. CDR1 and CDR2 (germline): LNHDA, SQIVND (reference sequence). CDR3 DNA: TGTGCCAGTAGTACGGTATCCCCCAATGAGCAGTTCTTC. Protein product: CASSTVSPNEQFF.

The chain joins TRBV20-1 to TRBJ1-2; D call uncertain. V shed 6 bases and J shed 2 bases, with 4 bases lying between them. Germline CDR1 and CDR2: DFQATT and SNEGSKA (reference sequence). The CDR3 sequence is 10 residues long. CDR3 coding DNA: TGCAGTGCAAACAACTATGGCTACACCTTC. Its translation is CSANNYGYTF.

The chain joins TRBV27 to TRBJ1-2; D is possibly TRBD1 (6 bases). Trimming removed 1 base from V and 10 bases from J, with 22 bases in between. Germline CDR1 MNHEY, CDR2 SMNVEV (reference sequence). The length of the CDR3 is 16 residues. The CDR3 loop reads CASSLWAGQPMRDYTF. As DNA, the CDR3 is TGTGCCAGCAGTTTATGGGCCGGACAGCCCATGCGGGACTACACCTTC.

The V gene is TRBV5-6, the J gene TRBJ2-7, with TRBD1 identical over 9 bases. Germline V gives CDR1 SGHDT, CDR2 YYEEEE. The V and J ends lost 2 bases and 5 bases, in that order; junction bases with no gene match: 5. The CDR3 totals 14 residues. Written as DNA, the CDR3 is TGTGCCAGCAGCTTCGGGACAGGGCACCACGAGCAGTACTTC. Amino acid sequence: CASSFGTGHHEQYF.